The clone carrying this T cell receptor (beta chain) occurred a few times. The V gene's germline CDR1 is SGHRS and CDR2 YFSETQ. The CDR3 loop spans 15 amino acids. The V and J ends lost 4 bases and 7 bases respectively, with 18 bases between them. The data were taken from a study of T cells after yellow fever vaccination. TCRdb reprocessed the 5' RACE reads via MiXCR and lists one record per CDR3 protein. Found here are some 260,000 distinct CDR3 sequences, roughly 5.6% of them singletons; the top ten hold about 3.5%. The chain is built from TRBV5-1 and TRBJ2-1, with D possibly matching TRBD2 (6 bases). The sample was CD4+ T cells sorted from PBMCs, taken on the day of the yellow fever booster vaccination. The clonotype originates from a man between 18 and 35 years old who received the YFV17D yellow fever vaccine. The DNA for the CDR3 is TGCGCCAGCAGCCTCGTGGGCTCCGGGGGTAATGAGCAGTTCTTC. This sequence encodes CASSLVGSGGNEQFF.